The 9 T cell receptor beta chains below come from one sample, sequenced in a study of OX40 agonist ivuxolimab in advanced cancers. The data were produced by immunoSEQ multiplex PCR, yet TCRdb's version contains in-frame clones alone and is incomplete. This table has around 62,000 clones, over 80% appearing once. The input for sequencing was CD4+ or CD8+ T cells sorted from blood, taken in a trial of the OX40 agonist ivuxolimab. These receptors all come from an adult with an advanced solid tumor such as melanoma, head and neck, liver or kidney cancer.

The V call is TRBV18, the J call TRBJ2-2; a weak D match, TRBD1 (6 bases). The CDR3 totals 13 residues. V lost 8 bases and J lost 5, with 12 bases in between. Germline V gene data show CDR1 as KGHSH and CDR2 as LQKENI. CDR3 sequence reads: CASRVRGTGELFF. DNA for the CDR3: TGTGCCAGCCGAGTCAGGGGAACCGGGGAGCTGTTTTTT.

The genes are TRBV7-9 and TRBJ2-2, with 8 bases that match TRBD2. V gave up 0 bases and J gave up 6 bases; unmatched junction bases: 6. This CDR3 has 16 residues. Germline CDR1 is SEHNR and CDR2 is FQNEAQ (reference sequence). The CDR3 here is CASSLALAGLPGELFF. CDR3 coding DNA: TGTGCCAGCAGCTTAGCGCTAGCGGGCCTCCCCGGGGAGCTGTTTTTT. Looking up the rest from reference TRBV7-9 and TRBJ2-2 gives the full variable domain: DTGVSQNPRHKITKRGQNVTFRCDPISEHNRLYWYRQTLGQGPEFLTYFQNEAQLEKSRLLSDRFSAERPKGSFSTLEIQRTEQGDSAMYLCASSLALAGLPGELFFGEGSRLTVL.

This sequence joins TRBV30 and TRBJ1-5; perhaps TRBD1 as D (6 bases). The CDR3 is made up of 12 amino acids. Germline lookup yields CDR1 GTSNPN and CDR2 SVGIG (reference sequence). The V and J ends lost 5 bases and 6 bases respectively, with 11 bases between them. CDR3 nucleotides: TGTGCCTGGGGGGGGGCGGCTCAGCCCCAGCATTTT. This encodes CAWGGAAQPQHF.

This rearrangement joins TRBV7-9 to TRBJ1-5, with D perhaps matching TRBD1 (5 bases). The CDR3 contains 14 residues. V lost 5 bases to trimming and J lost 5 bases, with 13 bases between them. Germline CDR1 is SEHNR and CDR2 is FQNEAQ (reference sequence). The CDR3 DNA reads TGTGCCAGCAGCAGCCCGGGGGGGGATCAGCCCCAGCATTTT. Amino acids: CASSSPGGDQPQHF.

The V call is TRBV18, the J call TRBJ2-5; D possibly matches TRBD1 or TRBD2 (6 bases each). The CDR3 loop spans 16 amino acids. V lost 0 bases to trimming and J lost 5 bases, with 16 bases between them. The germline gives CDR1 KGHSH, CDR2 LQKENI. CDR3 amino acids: CASSPPRGALLETQYF. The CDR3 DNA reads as TGTGCCAGCTCACCACCGAGGGGGGCGCTTCTGGAGACCCAGTACTTC.

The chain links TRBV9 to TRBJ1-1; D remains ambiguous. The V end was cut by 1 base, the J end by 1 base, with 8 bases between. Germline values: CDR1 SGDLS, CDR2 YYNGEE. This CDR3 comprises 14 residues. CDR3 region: CASSVRARNTEAFF. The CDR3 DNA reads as TGTGCCAGCAGCGTAAGGGCCAGGAACACTGAAGCTTTCTTT.

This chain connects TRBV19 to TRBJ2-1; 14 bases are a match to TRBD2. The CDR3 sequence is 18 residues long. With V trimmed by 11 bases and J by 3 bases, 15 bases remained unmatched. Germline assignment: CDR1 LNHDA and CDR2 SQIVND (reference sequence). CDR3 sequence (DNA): TGTGCCGCTGGCCTCCCTGGGACTAGCGGGAGTCGCTACAATGAGCAGTTCTTC. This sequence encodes CAAGLPGTSGSRYNEQFF. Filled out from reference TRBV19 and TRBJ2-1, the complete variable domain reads DGGITQSPKYLFRKEGQNVTLSCEQNLNHDAMYWYRQDPGQGLRLIYYSQIVNDFQKGDIAEGYSVSREKKESFPLTVTSAQKNPTAFYLCAAGLPGTSGSRYNEQFFGPGTRLTVL.

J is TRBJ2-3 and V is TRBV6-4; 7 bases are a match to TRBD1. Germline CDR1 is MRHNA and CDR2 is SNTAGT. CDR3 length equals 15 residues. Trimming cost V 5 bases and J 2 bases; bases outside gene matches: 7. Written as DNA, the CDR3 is TGTGCCAGCAGTACTACAGGGGATGTCACAGATACGCAGTATTTT. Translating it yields CASSTTGDVTDTQYF.

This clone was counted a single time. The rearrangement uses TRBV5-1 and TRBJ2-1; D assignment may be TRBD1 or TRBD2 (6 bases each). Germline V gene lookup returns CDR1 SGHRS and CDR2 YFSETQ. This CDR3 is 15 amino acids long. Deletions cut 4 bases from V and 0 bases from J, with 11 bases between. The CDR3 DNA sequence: TGCGCCAGCAGCGCCGAGGGGGGCTCCTACAATGAGCAGTTCTTC. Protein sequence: CASSAEGGSYNEQFF. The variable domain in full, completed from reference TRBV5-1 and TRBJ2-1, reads KAGVTQTPRYLIKTRGQQVTLSCSPISGHRSVSWYQQTPGQGLQFLFEYFSETQRNKGNFPGRFSGRQFSNSRSEMNVSTLELGDSALYLCASSAEGGSYNEQFFGPGTRLTVL.